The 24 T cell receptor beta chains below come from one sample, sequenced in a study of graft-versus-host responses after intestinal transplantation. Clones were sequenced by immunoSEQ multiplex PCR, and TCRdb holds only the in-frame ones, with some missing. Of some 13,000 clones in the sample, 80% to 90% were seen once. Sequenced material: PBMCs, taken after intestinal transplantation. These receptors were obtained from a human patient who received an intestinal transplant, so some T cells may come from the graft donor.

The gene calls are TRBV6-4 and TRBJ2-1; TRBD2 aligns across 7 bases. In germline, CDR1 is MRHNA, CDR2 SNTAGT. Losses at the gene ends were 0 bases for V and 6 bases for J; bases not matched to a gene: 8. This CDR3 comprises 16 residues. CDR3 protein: CASSDSLAGESNEQFF. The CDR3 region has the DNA TGTGCCAGCAGTGACTCATTGGCGGGAGAAAGCAATGAGCAGTTCTTC.

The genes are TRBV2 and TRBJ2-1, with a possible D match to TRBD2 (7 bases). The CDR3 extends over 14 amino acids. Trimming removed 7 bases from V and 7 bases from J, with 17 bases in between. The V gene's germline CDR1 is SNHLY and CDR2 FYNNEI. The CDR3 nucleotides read TGTGCCAGCACTCCTTCGGGGAGGGGGAATGAGCAGTTCTTC. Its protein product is CASTPSGRGNEQFF.

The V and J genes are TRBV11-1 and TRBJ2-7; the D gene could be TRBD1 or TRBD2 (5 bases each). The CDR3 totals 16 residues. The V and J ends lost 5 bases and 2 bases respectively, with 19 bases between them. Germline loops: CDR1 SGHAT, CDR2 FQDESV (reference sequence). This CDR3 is CASSLPRGVETYEQYF. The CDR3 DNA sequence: TGTGCCAGCAGCCTTCCGAGGGGTGTAGAGACCTACGAGCAGTACTTC.

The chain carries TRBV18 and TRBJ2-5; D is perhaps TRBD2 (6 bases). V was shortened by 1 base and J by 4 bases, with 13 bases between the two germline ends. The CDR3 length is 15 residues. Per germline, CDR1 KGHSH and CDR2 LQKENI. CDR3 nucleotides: TGTGCCAGCTCACCACGTAGCGGAGGGGTAGAGACCCAGTACTTC. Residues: CASSPRSGGVETQYF.

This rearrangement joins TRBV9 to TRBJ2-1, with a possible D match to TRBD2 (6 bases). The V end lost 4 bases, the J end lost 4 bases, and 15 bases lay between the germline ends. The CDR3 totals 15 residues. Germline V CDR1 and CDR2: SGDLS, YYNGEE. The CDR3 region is CASSPMGGLYNEQFF. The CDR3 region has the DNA TGTGCCAGCAGCCCGATGGGGGGACTTTACAATGAGCAGTTCTTC.

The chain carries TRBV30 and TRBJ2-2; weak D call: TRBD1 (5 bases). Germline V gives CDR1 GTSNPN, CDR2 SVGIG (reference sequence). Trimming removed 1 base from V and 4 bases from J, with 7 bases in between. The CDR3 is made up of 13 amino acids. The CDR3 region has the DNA TGTGCCTGGAGTGGACAGAGCACCGGGGAGCTGTTTTTT. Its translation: CAWSGQSTGELFF.

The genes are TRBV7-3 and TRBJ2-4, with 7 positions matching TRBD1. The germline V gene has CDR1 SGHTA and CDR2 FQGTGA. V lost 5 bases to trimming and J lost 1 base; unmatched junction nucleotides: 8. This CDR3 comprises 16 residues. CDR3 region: CASSHGTEVAKNIQYF. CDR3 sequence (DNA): TGTGCCAGCAGCCACGGGACAGAGGTGGCCAAAAACATTCAGTACTTC. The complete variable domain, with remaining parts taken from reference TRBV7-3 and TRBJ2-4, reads GAGVSQTPSNKVTEKGKYVELRCDPISGHTALYWYRQSLGQGPEFLIYFQGTGAADDSGLPNDRFFAVRPEGSVSTLKIQRTERGDSAVYLCASSHGTEVAKNIQYFGAGTRLSVL.

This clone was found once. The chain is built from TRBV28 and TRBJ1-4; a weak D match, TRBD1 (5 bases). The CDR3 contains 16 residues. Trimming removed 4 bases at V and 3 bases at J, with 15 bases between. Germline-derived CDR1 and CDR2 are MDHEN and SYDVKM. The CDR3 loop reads CASSSPGMGPNEKLFF. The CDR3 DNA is TGTGCCAGCAGTTCGCCGGGGATGGGACCTAATGAAAAACTGTTTTTT. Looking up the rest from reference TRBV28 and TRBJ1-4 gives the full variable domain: DVKVTQSSRYLVKRTGEKVFLECVQDMDHENMFWYRQDPGLGLRLIYFSYDVKMKEKGDIPEGYSVSREKKERFSLILESASTNQTSMYLCASSSPGMGPNEKLFFGSGTQLSVL.

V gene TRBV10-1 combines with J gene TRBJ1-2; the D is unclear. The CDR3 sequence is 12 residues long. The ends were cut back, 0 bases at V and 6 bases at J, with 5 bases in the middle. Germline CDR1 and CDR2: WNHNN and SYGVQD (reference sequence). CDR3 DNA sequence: TGCGCCAGCAGTGAGTCAACGAATGGCTACACCTTC. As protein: CASSESTNGYTF.

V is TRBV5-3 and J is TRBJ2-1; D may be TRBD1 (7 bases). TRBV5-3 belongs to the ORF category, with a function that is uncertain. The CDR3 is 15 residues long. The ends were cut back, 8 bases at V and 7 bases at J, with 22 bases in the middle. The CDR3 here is CASTAQGGGGNEQFF. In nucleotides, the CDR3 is TGTGCCAGCACCGCCCAGGGGGGAGGTGGGAATGAGCAGTTCTTC.

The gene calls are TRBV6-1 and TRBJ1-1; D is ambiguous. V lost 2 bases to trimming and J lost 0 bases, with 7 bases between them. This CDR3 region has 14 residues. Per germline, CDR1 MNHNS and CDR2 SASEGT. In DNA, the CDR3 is TGTGCCAGCAGTGAAAATTGGGTGAACACTGAAGCTTTCTTT. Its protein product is CASSENWVNTEAFF.

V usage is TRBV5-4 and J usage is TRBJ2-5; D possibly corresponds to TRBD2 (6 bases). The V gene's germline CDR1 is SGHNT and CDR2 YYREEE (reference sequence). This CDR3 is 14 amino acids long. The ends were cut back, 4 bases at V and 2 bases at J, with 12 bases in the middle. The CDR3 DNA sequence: TGTGCCAGCAGCCGCTGGGGACTTCAAGAGACCCAGTACTTC. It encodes CASSRWGLQETQYF.

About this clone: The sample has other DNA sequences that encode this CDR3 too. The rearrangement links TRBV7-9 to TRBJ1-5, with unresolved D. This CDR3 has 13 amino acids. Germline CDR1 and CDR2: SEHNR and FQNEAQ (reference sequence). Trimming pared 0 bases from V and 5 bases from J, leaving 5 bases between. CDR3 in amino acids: CASSLARDQPQHF. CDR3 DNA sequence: TGTGCCAGCAGCTTAGCGCGTGATCAGCCCCAGCATTTT.

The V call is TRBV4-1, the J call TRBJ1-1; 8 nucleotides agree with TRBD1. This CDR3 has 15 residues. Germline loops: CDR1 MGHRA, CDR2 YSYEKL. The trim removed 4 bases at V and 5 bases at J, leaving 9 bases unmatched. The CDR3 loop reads CASSPPRTGRTEAFF. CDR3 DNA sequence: TGCGCCAGCAGCCCCCCCAGGACAGGGCGGACTGAAGCTTTCTTT.

CDR3 nucleotides: TGTGCCAGCAGTTTACTATCGACAGGGGCTAATGAAAAACTGTTTTTT. Encoded protein: CASSLLSTGANEKLFF. V usage is TRBV28 and J usage is TRBJ1-4, with 8 bases lining up with TRBD1. V was clipped by 2 bases and J by 3 bases; unmatched bases: 5. CDR1 is MDHEN and CDR2 is SYDVKM in the germline V gene. The CDR3 extends over 16 amino acids.

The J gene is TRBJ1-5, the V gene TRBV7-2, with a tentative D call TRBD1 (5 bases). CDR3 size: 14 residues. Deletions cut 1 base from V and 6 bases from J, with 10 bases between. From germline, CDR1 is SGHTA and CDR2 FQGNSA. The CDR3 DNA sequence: TGTGCCAGCAGCTTAGTGGCAGGGAGTCAGCCCCAGCATTTT. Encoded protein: CASSLVAGSQPQHF. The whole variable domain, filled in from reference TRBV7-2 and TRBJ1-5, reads GAGVSQSPSNKVTEKGKDVELRCDPISGHTALYWYRQSLGQGLEFLIYFQGNSAPDKSGLPSDRFSAERTGGSVSTLTIQRTQQEDSAVYLCASSLVAGSQPQHFGDGTRLSIL.

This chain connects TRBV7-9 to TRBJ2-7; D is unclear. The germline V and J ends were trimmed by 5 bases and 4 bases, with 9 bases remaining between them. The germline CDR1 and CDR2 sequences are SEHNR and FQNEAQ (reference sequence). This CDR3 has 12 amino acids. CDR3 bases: TGTGCCAGCAGCCCCGTCCCATACGAGCAGTACTTC. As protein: CASSPVPYEQYF.

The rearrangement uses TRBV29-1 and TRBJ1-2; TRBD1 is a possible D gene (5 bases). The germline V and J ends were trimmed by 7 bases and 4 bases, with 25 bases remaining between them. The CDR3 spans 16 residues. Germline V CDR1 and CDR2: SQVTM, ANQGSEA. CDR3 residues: CSAWGLHYTDSYGYTF. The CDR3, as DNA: TGCAGCGCCTGGGGACTCCACTACACTGATTCCTATGGCTACACCTTC.

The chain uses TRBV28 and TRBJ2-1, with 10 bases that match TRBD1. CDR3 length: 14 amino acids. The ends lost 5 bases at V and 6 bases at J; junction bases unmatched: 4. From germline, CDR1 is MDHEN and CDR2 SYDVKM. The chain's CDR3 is CASSTRDRGNEQFF. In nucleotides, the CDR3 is TGTGCCAGCAGTACCCGGGACAGGGGCAATGAGCAGTTCTTC.

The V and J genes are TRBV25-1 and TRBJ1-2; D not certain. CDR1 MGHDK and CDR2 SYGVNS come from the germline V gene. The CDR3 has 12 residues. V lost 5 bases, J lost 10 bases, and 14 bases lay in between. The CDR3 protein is CASSSGSWVYTF. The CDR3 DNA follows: TGTGCCAGCAGTAGCGGGAGTTGGGTCTACACCTTC.

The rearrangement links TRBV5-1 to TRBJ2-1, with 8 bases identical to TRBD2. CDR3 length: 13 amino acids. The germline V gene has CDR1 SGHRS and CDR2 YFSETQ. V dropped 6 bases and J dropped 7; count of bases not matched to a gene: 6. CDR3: CASTIAGLNEQFF. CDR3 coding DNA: TGCGCCAGCACAATAGCGGGACTAAATGAGCAGTTCTTC.

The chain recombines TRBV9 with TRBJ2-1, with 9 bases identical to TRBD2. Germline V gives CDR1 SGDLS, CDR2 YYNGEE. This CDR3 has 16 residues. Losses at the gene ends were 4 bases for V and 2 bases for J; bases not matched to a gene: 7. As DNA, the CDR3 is TGTGCCAGCAGCCCCGCTGGCGGGGGGGCCTACAATGAGCAGTTCTTC. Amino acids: CASSPAGGGAYNEQFF.

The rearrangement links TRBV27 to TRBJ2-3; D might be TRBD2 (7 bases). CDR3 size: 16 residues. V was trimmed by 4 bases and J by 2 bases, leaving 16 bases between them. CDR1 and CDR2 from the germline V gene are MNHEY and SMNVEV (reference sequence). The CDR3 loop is CASSSPWGGATDTQYF. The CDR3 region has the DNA TGTGCCAGCAGTTCCCCCTGGGGGGGGGCCACAGATACGCAGTATTTT.

Here the CDR3 DNA reads TGTGCCAGCAGCTCTGGTAGCGGGAGAGACGAGCAGTACTTC. Protein: CASSSGSGRDEQYF. The chain carries TRBV13 and TRBJ2-7; TRBD2 aligns across 9 bases. J lost 5 bases, V lost 4 bases, and 6 bases had no gene match. CDR3 length: 14 amino acids. Germline assignment: CDR1 PRHDT and CDR2 FYEKMQ (reference sequence).